The T cell receptor beta chain under discussion was sequenced for a study of blood T cell repertoires in COVID-19. For the study at large: COVID-19 samples from acute and convalescent phases originated in the United States, Italy and Spain. From T cells, B-cell-depleted T cells, or PBMCs came the material, which was cDNA or gDNA.

Sequencing was performed with immunoSEQ multiplex PCR; in TCRdb, only in-frame clones are kept and a portion is missing. The table has over 85,000 clones, 70% to 90% seen once. V lost 4 bases and J 1 base, leaving 9 bases between the germline ends. The CDR3 runs to 14 residues. CDR1 is SGHNT and CDR2 is YENEEA in the germline V gene. Sequenced input: peripheral blood. The J gene is TRBJ2-3, the V gene TRBV11-3; perhaps TRBD2 as D (5 bases). This clonotype was sampled from a man between 65 and 85 years old with acute or convalescent COVID-19. CDR3: CASSSRTGTDTQYF. As DNA, the CDR3 is TGTGCCAGCAGCTCCCGGACTGGCACAGATACGCAGTATTTT.